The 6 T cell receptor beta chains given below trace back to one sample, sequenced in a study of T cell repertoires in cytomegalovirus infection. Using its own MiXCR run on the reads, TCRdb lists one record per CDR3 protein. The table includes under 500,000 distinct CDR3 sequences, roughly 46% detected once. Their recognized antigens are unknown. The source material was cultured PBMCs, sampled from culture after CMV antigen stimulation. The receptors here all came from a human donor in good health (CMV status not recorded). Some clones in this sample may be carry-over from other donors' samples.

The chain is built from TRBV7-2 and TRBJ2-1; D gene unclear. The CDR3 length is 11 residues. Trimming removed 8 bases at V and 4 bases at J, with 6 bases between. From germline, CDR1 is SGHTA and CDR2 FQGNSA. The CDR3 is CASAKYNEQFF. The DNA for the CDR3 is TGTGCCAGCGCCAAATACAATGAGCAGTTCTTC.

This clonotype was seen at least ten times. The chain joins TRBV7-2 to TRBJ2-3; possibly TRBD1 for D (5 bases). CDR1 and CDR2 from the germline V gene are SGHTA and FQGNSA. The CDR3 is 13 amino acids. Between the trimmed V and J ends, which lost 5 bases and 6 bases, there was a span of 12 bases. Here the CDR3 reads CASSGAGSDTQYF. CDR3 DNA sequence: TGTGCCAGCAGCGGGGCAGGGTCGGATACGCAGTATTTT.

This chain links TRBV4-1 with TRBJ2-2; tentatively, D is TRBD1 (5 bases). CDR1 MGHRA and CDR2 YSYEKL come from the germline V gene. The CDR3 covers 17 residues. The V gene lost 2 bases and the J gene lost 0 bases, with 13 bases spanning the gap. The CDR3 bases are TGCGCCAGCAGCCAAAGTAGGGGCAGGACGAACACCGGGGAGCTGTTTTTT. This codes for CASSQSRGRTNTGELFF.

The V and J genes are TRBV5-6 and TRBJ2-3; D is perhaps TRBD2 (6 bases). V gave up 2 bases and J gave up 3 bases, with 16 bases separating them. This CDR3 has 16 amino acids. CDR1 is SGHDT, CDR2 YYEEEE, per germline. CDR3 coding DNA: TGTGCCAGCAGCTTTCGGGGGACGCGCTGGACAGATACGCAGTATTTT. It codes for CASSFRGTRWTDTQYF.

In DNA, the CDR3 is TGTGCCAGCAGTAAAAGACTGGAAAGTGGGTATCCCAACACTGAAGCTTTCTTT. This codes for CASSKRLESGYPNTEAFF. The rearrangement uses TRBV6-2 or TRBV6-3 and TRBJ1-1; no reliable D call. V was trimmed by 5 bases and J by 2 bases, leaving 24 bases between them. This CDR3 is 18 amino acids long. Germline V gives CDR1 MNHEY, CDR2 SVGEGT.

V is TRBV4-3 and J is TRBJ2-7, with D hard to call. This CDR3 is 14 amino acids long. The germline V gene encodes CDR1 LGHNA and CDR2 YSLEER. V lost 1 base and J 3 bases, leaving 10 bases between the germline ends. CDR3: CASSQVVRSYEQYF. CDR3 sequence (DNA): TGCGCCAGCAGCCAAGTCGTCCGAAGCTACGAGCAGTACTTC.